This T cell receptor beta chain was recorded in a study of blood T cell repertoires in COVID-19 (TCRdb year 2020). For the study in its entirety: Collaborator samples came from the United States, Italy and Spain and covered acute and convalescent phases of COVID-19. A de-identified subject ID, COVID-19 status, age in years and sex were almost always included in the sample metadata. The repertoires were released in a freely available public database meant as a resource for research on the immune response to SARS-CoV-2. HLA class I and class II types, where available, came from metadata supplied by the sample provider rather than from assay-based typing. The dataset comprised deeply sampled blood TCRbeta repertoires from subjects exposed to, actively infected with, or recovered from COVID-19. The samples were drawn from the first 160 participants of the ongoing ImmuneRACE study and from some 1,300 subjects provided by 6 global collaborators. The prospective study material was composed of cDNA or gDNA derived from T cells, B-cell-depleted T cells, or PBMCs.

The immunoSEQ Assay, a bias-controlled multiplex PCR, was used to amplify TCRbeta CDR3 regions from genomic DNA. The original methods were these. Nucleated cell counts per sample were estimated from amplification of reference gene primers within the assay. Sequence reads were collapsed and filtered to measure the absolute abundance of every unique TCRbeta CDR3 rearrangement. For each sample, productive Simpson clonality was calculated as the square root of Simpson's diversity index over productive rearrangements. Sourced from immuneACCESS, this table was stored by TCRdb with only in-frame sequences that have V and J called. A share of the clones is absent; for the studies checked, an unresolved V gene accounts for under half, and the remainder has no known explanation. For V, J and clone size, that table is used; D and trimming come from the DNA. The sample table holds hundreds of thousands of clones, of which 83% were seen once. 4.8% of the sample is taken by the ten largest.

In the prospective study, participants were about 18 to 100 years old, resided in 24 geographic areas of the United States, and were enrolled through a virtual design. To assign participants to cohorts, the prospective study relied on clinical history that participants themselves reported in a screening survey and a study questionnaire. Exposed participants had been in contact with someone with a PCR-confirmed or clinician-diagnosed COVID-19 case within 2 weeks of study entry. Each participant in the prospective study had whole blood, serum and a nasopharyngeal or oropharyngeal swab collected by mobile phlebotomists. Participants in the prospective study had the option to provide additional blood draws and questionnaires over a roughly 2-month period. Blood samples from the prospective study were shipped frozen or at room temperature prior to DNA extraction. Its CDR3 holds 16 amino acids, cysteine through phenylalanine. Only CDR3 DNA is held: 48 bases, read in frame from base 1. CDR1 is given as MNHNY and CDR2 as SVGAGI, both from the germline V gene (reference sequence). Unmatched junction bases come to 6, with V trimmed by 0 bases and J by 8 bases.

Results the study describes overall, beyond this receptor: The amount of clinical and demographic metadata varied by source and participant and was provided uncurated.

This clone was seen once. Its target antigen remains unknown. Base-call qualities are not available, and no considerably larger clone is one nucleotide away. The sequence is built from TRBV6-6 and TRBJ2-1, with 11 bases aligning to TRBD2. This clonotype originated in a woman aged 50 to 65 who had been exposed to COVID-19. Source material: PBMCs or T cells enriched from blood (not recorded which). The CDR3 amino acid sequence is: CASSYSSSGGWYEQFF. In nucleotides, the sequence is TGTGCCAGCAGTTACTCGTCTAGCGGGGGGTGGTATGAGCAGTTCTTC.